This TCR beta chain was sequenced during a study of blood T cell repertoires in COVID-19. Turning to the study itself: Sample material is recorded as cDNA or gDNA derived from T cells, B-cell-depleted T cells, or PBMCs.

The protocol was immunoSEQ multiplex PCR, while the TCRdb copy is restricted to in-frame clones and leaves out a portion. This table has some 150,000 clones, 84% appearing once. Those who participated ranged in age from roughly 18 to 89 years and resided in about two dozen US areas. Membership in each cohort depended on participant-reported clinical history. Germline CDR1 and CDR2: GTSNPN and SVGIG (reference sequence). This CDR3 comprises 12 residues. The germline V and J ends were trimmed by 1 base and 3 bases, with 6 bases remaining between them. The V gene is TRBV30, the J gene TRBJ1-2; D remains ambiguous. Material: PBMCs or T cells enriched from blood (not recorded which). The clonotype was recovered from a woman aged 45-60 years who had been exposed to COVID-19. The CDR3, as DNA: TGTGCCTGGAGTGACACCGACTATGGCTACACCTTC. Protein: CAWSDTDYGYTF.